This T cell receptor beta chain was recovered during a study of blood T cell repertoires in COVID-19. Study as a whole: The United States, Italy and Spain provided the acute and convalescent COVID-19 samples. PBMCs, B-cell-depleted T cells, or T cells were the source of the cDNA or gDNA that made up the material.

How the authors handled the data: Reference gene primers were amplified, and this amplification served to estimate nucleated cell counts. Sequenced by immunoSEQ multiplex PCR; TCRdb stores in-frame clones only, minus some. V, J and clone size are those of that table, while D and trimming were read from the DNA. The data show hundreds of thousands of clones, 70% to 90% seen once. This CDR3 has 19 amino acids. Germline V lookup: CDR1 SGHNT, CDR2 YYREEE (reference sequence). V lost 3 bases and J 4 bases, leaving 26 bases between the germline ends. Participant ages covered roughly 18 to 89 years across about 25 US areas.

This TCR was recovered from a woman in her fifties or sixties with acute COVID-19. The chain has TRBV5-4 and TRBJ2-1; a possible D gene is TRBD2 (7 bases). The sample comprised PBMCs or T cells enriched from blood (not recorded which). CDR3 nucleotides: TGTGCCAGCAGCTGGGGGCGGGGGAGTGACGCAGCAGTATACAATGAGCAGTTCTTC. Protein sequence: CASSWGRGSDAAVYNEQFF.